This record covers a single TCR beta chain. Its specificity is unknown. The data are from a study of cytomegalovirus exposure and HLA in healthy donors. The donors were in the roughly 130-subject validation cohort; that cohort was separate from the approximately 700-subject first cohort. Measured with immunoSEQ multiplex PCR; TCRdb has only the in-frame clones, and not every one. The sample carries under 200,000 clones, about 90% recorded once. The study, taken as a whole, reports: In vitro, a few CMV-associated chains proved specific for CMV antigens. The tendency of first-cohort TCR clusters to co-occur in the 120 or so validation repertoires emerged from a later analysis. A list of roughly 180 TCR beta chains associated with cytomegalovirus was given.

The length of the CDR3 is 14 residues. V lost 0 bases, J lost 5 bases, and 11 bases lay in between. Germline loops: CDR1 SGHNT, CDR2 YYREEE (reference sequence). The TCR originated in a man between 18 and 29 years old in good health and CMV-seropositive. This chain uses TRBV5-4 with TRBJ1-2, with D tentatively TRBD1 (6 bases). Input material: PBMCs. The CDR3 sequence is CASSLEGDGYGYTF. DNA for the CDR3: TGTGCCAGCAGCTTGGAGGGGGACGGGTATGGCTACACCTTC.